The clone carrying this T cell receptor beta chain has just a few counts. The data derive from a study of T-cell reconstitution after alpha-beta-depleted transplantation in children. Preparation of the TCRbeta library was carried out with unique molecular identifiers. In TCRdb, the PCR reads were re-called with MiXCR into one record per CDR3 protein. The data show nearly 550,000 distinct CDR3 sequences, about 18% seen once. CDR1 and CDR2 (germline): SGHRS, YFSETQ. The CDR3 runs 14 residues. Trimming took off 2 bases at V and 4 bases at J, with 13 bases between the two ends. The V and J genes are TRBV5-1 and TRBJ2-7, with D possibly matching TRBD2 (5 bases). The source was PBMCs from the stem cell graft donor, collected from the stem cell graft. This TCR derives from a human donor who donated a stem cell graft to a child with acute lymphoblastic leukemia. As DNA, the CDR3 is TGCGCCAGCAGCTTAGCCGGGATCCTGTACGAGCAGTACTTC. This gives the protein CASSLAGILYEQYF.